Listed below are T cell receptor beta chains from one sample, sequenced in a study of T-cell memory formation after mild COVID-19. TCRdb itself ran the 5' RACE reads through MiXCR, one entry per CDR3 protein. The sample lists just over 350,000 distinct CDR3 sequences; 14% were seen once. The sequenced sample was PBMCs or a T cell subset sorted from them (not recorded which). These receptors all stem from a man aged 18 to 35 who had mild COVID-19 (a few samples of this study predate the infection). Cell type and time point are not known. The CDR3 runs from the conserved cysteine through the conserved F or W. The D gene is left open where the match is weak. Where a row states a size, it is once, few, many or the class of an expanded clone; other rows omit it.

V: TRBV20-1
D: TRBD1
size: .
J: TRBJ1-4
DNA: TGCAGTGTCGCACTAGGGGGCGGGAATGAAAAACTGTTTTTT
CDR3: CSVALGGGNEKLFF

V: TRBV7-3
D: .
size: .
J: TRBJ1-2
DNA: TGTGCCGGGAAAGGTGACAGAACTTCGAACTATGGCTACACCTTC
CDR3: CAGKGDRTSNYGYTF

V: TRBV7-2
D: TRBD1
size: few
J: TRBJ1-1
DNA: TGTGCCAGCAGCTTAGATCTCCGAGGCAGGGGGACTGAAGCTTTCTTT
CDR3: CASSLDLRGRGTEAFF

V: TRBV7-9
D: .
size: few
J: TRBJ1-6
DNA: TGTGCCAGCAGCTCCCAGGGGACCAATTCACCCCTCCACTTT
CDR3: CASSSQGTNSPLHF

V: TRBV6-5
D: .
size: many
J: TRBJ2-6
DNA: TGTGCCAGCAGTTACCTTGCAGAACCTAGTTTTTCTGGGGCCAACGTCCTGACTTTC
CDR3: CASSYLAEPSFSGANVLTF

V: TRBV9
D: TRBD2
size: many
J: TRBJ2-3
DNA: TGTGCCAGCAGCGGGACTAGCGGGGGGATGGATACGCAGTATTTT
CDR3: CASSGTSGGMDTQYF

V: TRBV12-3/TRBV12-4
D: .
size: few
J: TRBJ2-1
DNA: TGTGCCAGCAGTTTATCCGGAGACATCAATGAGCAGTTCTTC
CDR3: CASSLSGDINEQFF

V: TRBV5-6
D: .
size: .
J: TRBJ2-4
DNA: TGTGCCAGCAGCTCGAGAGATGTGCCCAAAAACATTCAGTACTTC
CDR3: CASSSRDVPKNIQYF

V: TRBV12-3/TRBV12-4
D: TRBD2
size: .
J: TRBJ2-2
DNA: TGTGCCAGCAGTTTACTAGCGGGGGGCACCGGGGAGCTGTTTTTT
CDR3: CASSLLAGGTGELFF

V: TRBV20-1
D: .
size: .
J: TRBJ2-4
DNA: TGCAGTCCTAGAGGGGCGATTATGAAAAACATTCAGTACTTC
CDR3: CSPRGAIMKNIQYF

V: TRBV5-1
D: TRBD2
size: .
J: TRBJ2-7
DNA: TGCGCCAGCAGCCCAGTGGGACTAGCCTATGACGAGCAGTACTTC
CDR3: CASSPVGLAYDEQYF

V: TRBV6-5
D: .
size: .
J: TRBJ2-7
DNA: TGTGCCAGCAGAGCCGGGACTTCTTACGAGCAGTACTTC
CDR3: CASRAGTSYEQYF

V: TRBV30
D: TRBD1
size: few
J: TRBJ2-3
DNA: TGTGCCGAGGACAGGGGCGGAAATACGCAGTATTTT
CDR3: CAEDRGGNTQYF

V: TRBV7-2
D: .
size: few
J: TRBJ1-1
DNA: TGTGCCAGCAGCTTAGAGTCAGTTGGGCCTGAAGCTTTCTTT
CDR3: CASSLESVGPEAFF

V: TRBV18
D: .
size: .
J: TRBJ1-6
DNA: TGTGCCAGTGGACAGAGCTCCTATAATTCACCCCTCCACTTT
CDR3: CASGQSSYNSPLHF

V: TRBV7-9
D: TRBD2
size: .
J: TRBJ2-7
DNA: TGTGCCAGCAGCCTCGGGACTAGCGGGGCCTTCTACGAGCAGTACTTC
CDR3: CASSLGTSGAFYEQYF

V: TRBV3-1
D: TRBD1
size: few
J: TRBJ1-4
DNA: TGTGCCAGCAGCCGAGAAGGGACAGGAGTTTTTGAAAAACTGTTTTTT
CDR3: CASSREGTGVFEKLFF

V: TRBV5-1
D: TRBD1
size: .
J: TRBJ2-3
DNA: TGCGCCAGCAGGATGACAGGGAGAAGCACAGATACGCAGTATTTT
CDR3: CASRMTGRSTDTQYF

V: TRBV6-5
D: .
size: .
J: TRBJ1-1
DNA: TGTGCCAGCAGGACACGACTTGAGGGTGAAGCTTTCTTT
CDR3: CASRTRLEGEAFF

V: TRBV6-6
D: .
size: .
J: TRBJ1-5
DNA: TGTGCCAGCAGGCCCTTTTCGCAGGGCGGGGTTCAACAGCCCCAGCATTTT
CDR3: CASRPFSQGGVQQPQHF

V: TRBV6-5
D: .
size: few
J: TRBJ2-2
DNA: TGTGCCAGCACGAGAGCAGGGGCTACCGGGGAGCTGTTTTTT
CDR3: CASTRAGATGELFF

V: TRBV2
D: .
size: few
J: TRBJ2-4
DNA: TGTGCCAGCAGAGGACAGCCATTAGCCAAAAACATTCAGTACTTC
CDR3: CASRGQPLAKNIQYF

V: TRBV3-1
D: .
size: few
J: TRBJ1-6
DNA: TGTGCCAGCAGCGGGGGGGCTCACGAATCACCCCTCCACTTT
CDR3: CASSGGAHESPLHF

V: TRBV29-1
D: TRBD1
size: .
J: TRBJ1-1
DNA: TGCAGCACGGACAGGGGTGGCACTGAAGCTTTCTTT
CDR3: CSTDRGGTEAFF

V: TRBV6-6
D: .
size: .
J: TRBJ1-2
DNA: TGTGCCAGCAGTTACCTCGGGGCAGACTATGGCTACACCTTC
CDR3: CASSYLGADYGYTF

V: TRBV4-1
D: .
size: .
J: TRBJ2-5
DNA: TGCGCCAGCAGCCAGCAGACCGGGACGGTAGAAGCCCAGTACTTC
CDR3: CASSQQTGTVEAQYF

V: TRBV11-2
D: .
size: .
J: TRBJ2-7
DNA: TGTGCCAGCAGCTCTGGGTTGGAGCAGTACTTC
CDR3: CASSSGLEQYF

V: TRBV9
D: .
size: .
J: TRBJ2-3
DNA: TGTGCCAGCAGCGCTCTTCGGGGCGAGGATACGCAGTATTTT
CDR3: CASSALRGEDTQYF

V: TRBV10-2
D: .
size: few
J: TRBJ2-3
DNA: TGCGCCAGCAGTAGGCAGGGAGAAGGAACGCAGTATTTT
CDR3: CASSRQGEGTQYF

V: TRBV29-1
D: .
size: few
J: TRBJ1-2
DNA: TGCAGCGTTGACGGGAGCTATGGCTACACCTTC
CDR3: CSVDGSYGYTF

V: TRBV6-4
D: .
size: few
J: TRBJ1-1
DNA: TGTGCCAGCAGTGACTTCCCGGGAGGCACTGAAGCTTTCTTT
CDR3: CASSDFPGGTEAFF

V: TRBV3-1
D: TRBD2
size: many
J: TRBJ2-1
DNA: TGTGCCAGCAGCACGATCTTAGCGGGGGGGCCGGGGAATGAGCAGTTCTTC
CDR3: CASSTILAGGPGNEQFF

V: TRBV6-2/TRBV6-3
D: .
size: few
J: TRBJ2-1
DNA: TGTGCCAGCAGTTACCTCAGTGCAGCCTCCTACAATGAGCAGTTCTTC
CDR3: CASSYLSAASYNEQFF

V: TRBV5-1
D: .
size: few
J: TRBJ2-5
DNA: TGCGCCAGCAGCTTGGCCTTAGCAGAGACCCAGTACTTC
CDR3: CASSLALAETQYF

V: TRBV24-1
D: .
size: few
J: TRBJ1-5
DNA: TGTGCCACCAGTGATGATAGTTGGGGCATCGCCCAGCATTTT
CDR3: CATSDDSWGIAQHF

V: TRBV12-3/TRBV12-4
D: .
size: few
J: TRBJ2-6
DNA: TGTGCCAGCAGACCTGGGAGGCCTGGGGCCAACGTCCTGACTTTC
CDR3: CASRPGRPGANVLTF

V: TRBV28
D: .
size: .
J: TRBJ1-5
DNA: TGTGCCAGCAGTCTCCCGGACAGACCCAATCAGCCCCAGCATTTT
CDR3: CASSLPDRPNQPQHF

V: TRBV7-8
D: TRBD1
size: many
J: TRBJ1-2
DNA: TGTGCCAGCAGCCGACAGTCAGGGGGCGATGGCTACACCTTC
CDR3: CASSRQSGGDGYTF

V: TRBV5-1
D: TRBD1
size: few
J: TRBJ2-2
DNA: TGCGCCAGCAGCTTGCTGACAGGGTCGAACACCGGGGAGCTGTTTTTT
CDR3: CASSLLTGSNTGELFF

V: TRBV20-1
D: TRBD2
size: .
J: TRBJ2-1
DNA: TGCAGTGCTAGAATCGCGGGGGGGTACAATGAGCAGTTCTTC
CDR3: CSARIAGGYNEQFF

V: TRBV28
D: TRBD2
size: many
J: TRBJ2-5
DNA: TGTGCCAGCAGTTTAAGGGTAGCGGGGGGCGCCTTCCAAGAGACCCAGTACTTC
CDR3: CASSLRVAGGAFQETQYF

V: TRBV20-1
D: TRBD2
size: many
J: TRBJ2-3
DNA: TGCAGTGCTGCCCAGGGACTAGCGGGGGGAGGGACGCAGTATTTT
CDR3: CSAAQGLAGGGTQYF

V: TRBV7-7
D: TRBD2
size: few
J: TRBJ2-1
DNA: TGTGCCAGCAGCTTAGGCCTAGCGGGGTCGAGTGAGCAGTTCTTC
CDR3: CASSLGLAGSSEQFF

V: TRBV3-1
D: .
size: few
J: TRBJ2-5
DNA: TGTGCCAGCAGCGAAACAAGGGGGGCCCAGTACTTC
CDR3: CASSETRGAQYF

V: TRBV20-1
D: .
size: .
J: TRBJ1-5
DNA: TGCAGTGCTACACCCTACAGGGCTTATAGCAATCAGCCCCAGCATTTT
CDR3: CSATPYRAYSNQPQHF